Detailed here is one T cell receptor (beta chain). Its antigen is still unknown. 60 Vbeta and 13 Jbeta primers were used in PCR. The data were produced by immunoSEQ multiplex PCR, yet TCRdb's version contains in-frame clones alone and is incomplete. The sample has roughly 52,000 clones; about 57% are singletons. This record comes from a study of cytomegalovirus exposure and HLA in healthy donors. At the level of the study: From donors who were HLA-typed, an early data release held about 85 million unique TCRs. Researchers found that approximately 80% of under 450 genotyped donors fell within the Caucasian-associated ancestry cluster. Study-wide results and caveats: When the data were analyzed later, several of the most significant clusters appeared to be linked to common viral pathogens. Some V segments could not be told apart, so they were left out, TRBV6-2 and TRBV6-3 among them.

The CDR3 sequence is 14 residues long. CDR1 and CDR2 (germline): SGHTA, FQGNSA. V was clipped by 5 bases and J by 4 bases, with 14 bases between them. Sequences were obtained from PBMCs. The gene calls are TRBV7-2 and TRBJ2-5; possibly TRBD1 for D (5 bases). This TCR came from a human donor in good health. The CDR3 reads CASSEGPGSETQYF. The CDR3 nucleotides read TGTGCCAGCAGCGAAGGTCCAGGGTCAGAGACCCAGTACTTC.